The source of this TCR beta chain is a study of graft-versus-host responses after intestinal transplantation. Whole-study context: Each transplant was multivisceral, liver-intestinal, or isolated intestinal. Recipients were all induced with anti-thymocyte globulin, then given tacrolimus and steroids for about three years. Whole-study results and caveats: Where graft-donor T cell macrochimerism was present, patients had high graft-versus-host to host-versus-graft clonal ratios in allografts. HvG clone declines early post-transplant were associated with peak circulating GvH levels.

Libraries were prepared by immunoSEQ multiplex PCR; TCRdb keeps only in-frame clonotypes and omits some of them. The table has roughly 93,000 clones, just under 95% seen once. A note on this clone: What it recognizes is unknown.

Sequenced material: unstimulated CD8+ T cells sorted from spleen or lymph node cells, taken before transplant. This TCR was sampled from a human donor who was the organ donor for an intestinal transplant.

CDR3 DNA sequence: TGTGCCAGTTCCCCGGGACACGGCCCTTACGAGCAGTACTTC. This sequence encodes CASSPGHGPYEQYF. The V call is TRBV27, the J call TRBJ2-7; D might be TRBD1 (6 bases). V was trimmed by 9 bases and J by 4 bases, leaving 19 bases between them. Germline assignment: CDR1 MNHEY and CDR2 SMNVEV (reference sequence). The CDR3 covers 14 residues.